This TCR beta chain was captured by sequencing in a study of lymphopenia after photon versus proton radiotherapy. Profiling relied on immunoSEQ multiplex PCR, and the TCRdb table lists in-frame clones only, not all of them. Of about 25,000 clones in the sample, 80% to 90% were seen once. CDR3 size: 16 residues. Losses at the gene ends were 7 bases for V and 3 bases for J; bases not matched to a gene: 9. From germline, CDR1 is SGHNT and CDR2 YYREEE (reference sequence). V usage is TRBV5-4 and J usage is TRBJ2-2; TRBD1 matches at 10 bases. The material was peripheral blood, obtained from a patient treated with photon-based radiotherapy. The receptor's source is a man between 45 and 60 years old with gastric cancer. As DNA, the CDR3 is TGTGCCAGCGCGGCGTCGACAGGGGGCTACACCGGGGAGCTGTTTTTT. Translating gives CASAASTGGYTGELFF.